This T cell receptor (beta chain) was sequenced in a study of cytomegalovirus exposure and HLA in healthy donors. On this clone itself: The antigen is undetermined.

Healthy bone marrow donors made up the donors. The study's findings and limits: Listed as cytomegalovirus-associated were more than 150 TCR beta chains. A later examination showed that TCR association rates differed by HLA locus, with DRB1 most and HLA-C fewest.

The PCR had 60 Vbeta and 13 Jbeta primers. The data were produced by immunoSEQ multiplex PCR, yet TCRdb's version contains in-frame clones alone and is incomplete. In the table there are 160,000 or so clones, about 72% of which are singletons. The ends were cut back, 5 bases at V and 4 bases at J, with 15 bases in the middle. The CDR3 covers 16 residues. The germline gives CDR1 SGHTA, CDR2 FQGTGA. The rearrangement links TRBV7-3 to TRBJ2-6; perhaps TRBD1 as D (6 bases). This TCR derives from a human donor in good health. Sequences were obtained from PBMCs. The CDR3 nucleotides read TGTGCCAGCAGCAAAACACAGGGCTTCGGGGCCAACGTCCTGACTTTC. Its translation is CASSKTQGFGANVLTF.